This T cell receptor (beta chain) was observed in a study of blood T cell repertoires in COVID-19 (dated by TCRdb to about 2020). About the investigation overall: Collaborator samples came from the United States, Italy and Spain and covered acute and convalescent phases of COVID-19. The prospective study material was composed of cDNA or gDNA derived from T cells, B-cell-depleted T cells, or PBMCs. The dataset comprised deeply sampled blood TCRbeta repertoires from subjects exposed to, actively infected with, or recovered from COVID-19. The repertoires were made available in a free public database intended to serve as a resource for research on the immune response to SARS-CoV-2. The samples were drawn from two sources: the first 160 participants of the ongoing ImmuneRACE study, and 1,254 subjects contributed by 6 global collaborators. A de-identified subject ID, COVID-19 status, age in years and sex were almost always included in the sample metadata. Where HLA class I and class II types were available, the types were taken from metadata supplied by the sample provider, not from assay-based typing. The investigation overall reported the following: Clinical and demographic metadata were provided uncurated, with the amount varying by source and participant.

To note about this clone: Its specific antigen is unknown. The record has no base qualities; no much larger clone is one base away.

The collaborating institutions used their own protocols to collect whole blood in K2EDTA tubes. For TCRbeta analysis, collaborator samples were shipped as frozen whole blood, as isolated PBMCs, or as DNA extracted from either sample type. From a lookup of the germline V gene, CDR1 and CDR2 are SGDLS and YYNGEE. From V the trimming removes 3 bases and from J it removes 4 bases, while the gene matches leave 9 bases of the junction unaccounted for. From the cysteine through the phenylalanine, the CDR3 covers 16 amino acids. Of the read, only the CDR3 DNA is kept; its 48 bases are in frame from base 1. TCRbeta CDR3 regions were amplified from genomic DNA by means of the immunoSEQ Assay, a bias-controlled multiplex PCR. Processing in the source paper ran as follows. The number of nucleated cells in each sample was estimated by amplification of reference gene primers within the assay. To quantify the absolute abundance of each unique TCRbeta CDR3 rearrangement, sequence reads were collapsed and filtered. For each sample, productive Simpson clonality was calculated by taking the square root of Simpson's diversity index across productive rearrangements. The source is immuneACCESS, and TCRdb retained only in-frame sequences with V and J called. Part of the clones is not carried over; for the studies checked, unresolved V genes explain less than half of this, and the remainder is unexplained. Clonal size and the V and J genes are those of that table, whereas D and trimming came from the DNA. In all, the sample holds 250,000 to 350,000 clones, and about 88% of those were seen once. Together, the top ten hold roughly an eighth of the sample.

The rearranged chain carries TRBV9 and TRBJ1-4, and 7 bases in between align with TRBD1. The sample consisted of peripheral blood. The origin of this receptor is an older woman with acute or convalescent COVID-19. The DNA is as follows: TGTGCCAGCAGCGGATCAACAGGGGCGAGTAATGAAAAACTGTTTTTT. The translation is CASSGSTGASNEKLFF.